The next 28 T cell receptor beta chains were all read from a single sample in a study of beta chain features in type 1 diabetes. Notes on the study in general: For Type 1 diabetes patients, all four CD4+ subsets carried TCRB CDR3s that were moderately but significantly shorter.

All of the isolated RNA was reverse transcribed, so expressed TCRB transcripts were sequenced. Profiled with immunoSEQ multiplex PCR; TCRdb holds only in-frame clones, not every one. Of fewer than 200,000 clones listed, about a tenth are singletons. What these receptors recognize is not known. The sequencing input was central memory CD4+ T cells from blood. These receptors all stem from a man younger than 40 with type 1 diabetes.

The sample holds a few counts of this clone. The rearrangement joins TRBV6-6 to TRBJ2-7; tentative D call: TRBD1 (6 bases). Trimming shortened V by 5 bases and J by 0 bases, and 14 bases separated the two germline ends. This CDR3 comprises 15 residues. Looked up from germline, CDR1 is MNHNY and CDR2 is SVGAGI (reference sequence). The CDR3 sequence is CASSPQGRGSYEQYF. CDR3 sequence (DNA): TGTGCCAGCAGTCCCCAGGGCAGGGGCTCCTACGAGCAGTACTTC.

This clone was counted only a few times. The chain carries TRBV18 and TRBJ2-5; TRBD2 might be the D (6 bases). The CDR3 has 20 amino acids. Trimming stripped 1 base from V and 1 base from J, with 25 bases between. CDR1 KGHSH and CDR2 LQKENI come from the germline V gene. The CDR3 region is CASSPLQAFRSGGSQETQYF. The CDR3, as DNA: TGTGCCAGCTCACCACTTCAGGCTTTCCGGAGCGGAGGGTCCCAAGAGACCCAGTACTTC.

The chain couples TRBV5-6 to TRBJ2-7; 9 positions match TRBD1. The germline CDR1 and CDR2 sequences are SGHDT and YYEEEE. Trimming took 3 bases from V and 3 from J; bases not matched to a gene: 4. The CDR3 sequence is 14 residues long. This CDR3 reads CASSSWTGVYEQYF. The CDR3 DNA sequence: TGTGCCAGCAGCTCCTGGACAGGGGTCTACGAGCAGTACTTC.

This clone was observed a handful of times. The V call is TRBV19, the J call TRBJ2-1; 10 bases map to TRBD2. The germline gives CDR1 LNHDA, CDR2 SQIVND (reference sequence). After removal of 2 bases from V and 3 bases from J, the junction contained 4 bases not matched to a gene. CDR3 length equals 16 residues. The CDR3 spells CASSITLAGVYNEQFF. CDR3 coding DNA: TGTGCCAGTAGTATAACCCTAGCGGGAGTCTACAATGAGCAGTTCTTC.

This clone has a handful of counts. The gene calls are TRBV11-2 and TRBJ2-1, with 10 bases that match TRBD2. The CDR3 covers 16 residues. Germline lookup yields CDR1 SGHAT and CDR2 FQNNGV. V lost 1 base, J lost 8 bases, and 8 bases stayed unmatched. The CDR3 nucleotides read TGTGCCAGCAGCTTAGGGGCAGCGGGAGGGATCGATGAGCAGTTCTTC. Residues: CASSLGAAGGIDEQFF.

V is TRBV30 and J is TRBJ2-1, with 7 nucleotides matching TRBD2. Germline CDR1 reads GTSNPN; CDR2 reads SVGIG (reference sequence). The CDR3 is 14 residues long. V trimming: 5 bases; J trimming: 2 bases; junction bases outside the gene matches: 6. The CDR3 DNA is TGTGCCTGGGCCCGCGGGGGACCCTACAATGAGCAGTTCTTC. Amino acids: CAWARGGPYNEQFF.

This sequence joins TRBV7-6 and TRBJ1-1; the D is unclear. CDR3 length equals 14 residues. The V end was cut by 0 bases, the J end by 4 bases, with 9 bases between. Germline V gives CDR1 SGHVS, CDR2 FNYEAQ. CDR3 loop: CASSLARASTEAFF. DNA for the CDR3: TGTGCCAGCAGCTTAGCGAGGGCGAGCACTGAAGCTTTCTTT.

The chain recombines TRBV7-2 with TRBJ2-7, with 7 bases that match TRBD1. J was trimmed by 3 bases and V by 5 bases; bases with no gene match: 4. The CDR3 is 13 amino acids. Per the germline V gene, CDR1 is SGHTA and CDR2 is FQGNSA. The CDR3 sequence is CASSPRQGYEQYF. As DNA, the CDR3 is TGTGCCAGCAGCCCTAGACAGGGCTACGAGCAGTACTTC.

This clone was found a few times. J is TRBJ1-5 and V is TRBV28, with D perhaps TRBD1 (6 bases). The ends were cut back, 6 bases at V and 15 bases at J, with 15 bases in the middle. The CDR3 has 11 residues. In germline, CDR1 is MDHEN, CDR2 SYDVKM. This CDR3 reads CASRSRQVRHF. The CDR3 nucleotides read TGTGCCAGCAGATCCAGACAGGTTCGGCATTTT. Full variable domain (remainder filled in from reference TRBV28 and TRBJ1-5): DVKVTQSSRYLVKRTGEKVFLECVQDMDHENMFWYRQDPGLGLRLIYFSYDVKMKEKGDIPEGYSVSREKKERFSLILESASTNQTSMYLCASRSRQVRHFGDGTRLSIL.

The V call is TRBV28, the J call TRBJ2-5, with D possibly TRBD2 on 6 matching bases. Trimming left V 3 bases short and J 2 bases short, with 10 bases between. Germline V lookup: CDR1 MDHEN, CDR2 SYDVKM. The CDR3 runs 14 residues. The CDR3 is CASSFSGRQETQYF. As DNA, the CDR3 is TGTGCCAGCAGTTTTAGTGGGAGGCAAGAGACCCAGTACTTC. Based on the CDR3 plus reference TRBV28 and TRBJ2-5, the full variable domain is DVKVTQSSRYLVKRTGEKVFLECVQDMDHENMFWYRQDPGLGLRLIYFSYDVKMKEKGDIPEGYSVSREKKERFSLILESASTNQTSMYLCASSFSGRQETQYFGPGTRLLVL.

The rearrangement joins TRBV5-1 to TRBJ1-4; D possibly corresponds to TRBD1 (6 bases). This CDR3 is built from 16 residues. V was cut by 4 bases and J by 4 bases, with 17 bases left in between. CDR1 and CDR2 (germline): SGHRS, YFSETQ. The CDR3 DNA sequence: TGCGCCAGCAGCCTGCAACAAGGACAGCTTAATGAAAAACTGTTTTTT. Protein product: CASSLQQGQLNEKLFF.

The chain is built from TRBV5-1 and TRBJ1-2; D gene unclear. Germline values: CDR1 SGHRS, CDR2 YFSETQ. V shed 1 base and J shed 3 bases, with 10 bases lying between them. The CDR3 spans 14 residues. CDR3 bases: TGCGCCAGCAGCTTGCTCGGCGCGGACTATGGCTACACCTTC. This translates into CASSLLGADYGYTF.

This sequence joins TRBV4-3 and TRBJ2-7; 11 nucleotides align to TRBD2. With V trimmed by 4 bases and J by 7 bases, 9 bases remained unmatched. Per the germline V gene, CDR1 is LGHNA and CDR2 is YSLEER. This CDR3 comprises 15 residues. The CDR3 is CASSRGTSGVGEQYF. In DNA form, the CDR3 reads TGCGCCAGCAGCCGAGGGACTAGCGGAGTGGGTGAGCAGTACTTC.

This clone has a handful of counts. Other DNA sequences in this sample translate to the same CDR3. The CDR3 reads CASRESGSQETQYF. The CDR3 nucleotides are TGTGCCAGTAGAGAGAGCGGGTCACAAGAGACCCAGTACTTC. The V gene is TRBV19, the J gene TRBJ2-5, with D possibly being TRBD2 (6 bases). Germline CDR1 is LNHDA and CDR2 is SQIVND (reference sequence). This CDR3 contains 14 residues. Trimming took off 6 bases at V and 2 bases at J, with 13 bases between the two ends.

The CDR3: CSAIGGLGFVAFF. CDR3 nucleotides: TGCAGCGCCATAGGAGGGCTCGGGTTCGTAGCTTTCTTT. This chain links TRBV29-1 with TRBJ1-1; D is unclear. The V gene lost 7 bases and the J gene lost 10 bases, with 22 bases spanning the gap. The germline CDR1 and CDR2 sequences are SQVTM and ANQGSEA. The CDR3 is 13 residues long.

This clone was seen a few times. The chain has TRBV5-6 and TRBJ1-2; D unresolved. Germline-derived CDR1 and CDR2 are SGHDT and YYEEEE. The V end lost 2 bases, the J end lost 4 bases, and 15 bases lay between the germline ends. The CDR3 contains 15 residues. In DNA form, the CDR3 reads TGTGCCAGCAGCTTCTACAGCGGTGAGAGCTATGGCTACACCTTC. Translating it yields CASSFYSGESYGYTF.

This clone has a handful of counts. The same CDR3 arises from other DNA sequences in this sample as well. The CDR3, as DNA: TGTGCCAGCAGCTCTCCAGGGGGCTACGAGCAGTACTTC. Its translation is CASSSPGGYEQYF. The chain couples TRBV11-2 to TRBJ2-7; 7 nucleotides match TRBD1. Germline V CDR1 and CDR2: SGHAT, FQNNGV. The CDR3 totals 13 residues. Trimming removed 4 bases from V and 3 bases from J; junction bases left unmatched: 3.

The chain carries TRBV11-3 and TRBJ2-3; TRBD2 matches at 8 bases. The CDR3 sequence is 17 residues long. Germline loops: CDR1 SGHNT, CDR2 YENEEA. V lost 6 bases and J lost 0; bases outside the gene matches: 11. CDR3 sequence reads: CASRPPGGRVSTDTQYF. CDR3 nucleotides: TGTGCCAGCAGACCCCCGGGGGGGAGGGTGAGCACAGATACGCAGTATTTT.

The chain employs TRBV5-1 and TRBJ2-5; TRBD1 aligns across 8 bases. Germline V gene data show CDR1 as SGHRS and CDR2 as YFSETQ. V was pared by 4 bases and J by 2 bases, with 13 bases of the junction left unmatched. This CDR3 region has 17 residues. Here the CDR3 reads CASSTGQGDSSQETQYF. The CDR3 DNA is TGCGCCAGCAGCACCGGACAGGGCGACTCATCTCAAGAGACCCAGTACTTC.

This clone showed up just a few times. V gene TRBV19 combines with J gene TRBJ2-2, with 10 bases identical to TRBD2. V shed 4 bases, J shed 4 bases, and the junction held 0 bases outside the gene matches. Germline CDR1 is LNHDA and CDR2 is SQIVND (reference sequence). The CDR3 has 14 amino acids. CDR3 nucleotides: TGTGCCAGTAGTAGGACTAGCGGCACCGGGGAGCTGTTTTTT. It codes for CASSRTSGTGELFF.

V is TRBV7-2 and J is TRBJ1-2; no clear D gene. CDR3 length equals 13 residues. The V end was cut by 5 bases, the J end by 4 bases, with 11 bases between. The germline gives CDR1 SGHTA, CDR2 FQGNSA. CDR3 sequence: CASSQNRIYGYTF. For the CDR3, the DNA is TGTGCCAGCAGCCAGAACAGAATCTATGGCTACACCTTC.

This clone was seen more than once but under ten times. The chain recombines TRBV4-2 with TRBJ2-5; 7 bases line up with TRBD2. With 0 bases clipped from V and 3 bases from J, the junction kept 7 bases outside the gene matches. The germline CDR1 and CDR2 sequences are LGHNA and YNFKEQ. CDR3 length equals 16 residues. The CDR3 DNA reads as TGTGCCAGCAGCCAAGAATTATCTAGCGGAAAAGAGACCCAGTACTTC. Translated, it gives CASSQELSSGKETQYF.

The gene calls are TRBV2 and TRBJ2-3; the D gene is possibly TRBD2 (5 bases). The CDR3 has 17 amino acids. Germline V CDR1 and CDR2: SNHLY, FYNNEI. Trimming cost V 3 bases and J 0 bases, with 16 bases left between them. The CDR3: CASSESARGYSTDTQYF. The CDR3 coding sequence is TGTGCCAGCAGTGAGTCGGCCCGGGGATATAGCACAGATACGCAGTATTTT.

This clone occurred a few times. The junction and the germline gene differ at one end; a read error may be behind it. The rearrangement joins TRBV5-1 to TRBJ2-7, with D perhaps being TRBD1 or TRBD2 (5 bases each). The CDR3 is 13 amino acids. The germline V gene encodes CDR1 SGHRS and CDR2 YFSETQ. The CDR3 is CASTLRGEEEQYF. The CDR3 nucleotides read TGCGCCAGCACCTTGAGGGGCGAAGAGGAGCAGTACTTC.

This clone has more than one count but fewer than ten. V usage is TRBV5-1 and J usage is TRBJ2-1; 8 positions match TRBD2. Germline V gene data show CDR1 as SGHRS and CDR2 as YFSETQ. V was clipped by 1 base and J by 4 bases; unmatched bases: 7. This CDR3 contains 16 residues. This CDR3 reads CASSLTTSGNYNEQFF. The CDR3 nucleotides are TGCGCCAGCAGCTTGACTACTAGCGGAAATTACAATGAGCAGTTCTTC.

DNA of the CDR3: TGTGCCAGCAGTTTGGGACTAGGACGGTACGAGCAGTACTTC. Protein product: CASSLGLGRYEQYF. The rearrangement uses TRBV7-2 and TRBJ2-7; 8 bases align to TRBD2. Germline assignment: CDR1 SGHTA and CDR2 FQGNSA. The CDR3 length is 14 residues. V shed 6 bases and J 4 bases; nucleotides not matched to a gene: 8.

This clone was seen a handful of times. The CDR3 sequence is CASSTEAIADTQYF. The DNA of the CDR3 is TGTGCCAGCAGCACCGAAGCTATCGCAGATACGCAGTATTTT. V is TRBV9 and J is TRBJ2-3; D is undetermined. The CDR3 covers 14 residues. Germline V gene data show CDR1 as SGDLS and CDR2 as YYNGEE. Trimming stripped 4 bases from V and 4 bases from J, with 13 bases between.

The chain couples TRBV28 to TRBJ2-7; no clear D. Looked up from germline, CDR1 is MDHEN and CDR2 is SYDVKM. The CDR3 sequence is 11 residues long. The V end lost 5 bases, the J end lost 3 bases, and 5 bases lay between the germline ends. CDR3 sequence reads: CASSLLYEQYF. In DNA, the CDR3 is TGTGCCAGCAGTCTCCTCTACGAGCAGTACTTC.